The 17 T cell receptor beta chains below were found in one sample sequenced in a study of T cell repertoires in cytomegalovirus infection. MiXCR, applied by TCRdb to the reads, yields one record per CDR3 protein. The profile shows roughly 860,000 distinct CDR3 sequences, 32% of them singletons. No cognate antigen is known for these TCRs. Source: cultured CD8+ T cells from PBMCs, taken from culture after CMV antigen stimulation. The receptors derive from a human donor in good health (CMV status not recorded). Some clones in this sample may be carry-over from other donors' samples.

V gene TRBV10-3 combines with J gene TRBJ2-5; 7 bases map to TRBD2. Germline V CDR1 and CDR2: ENHRY, SYGVKD. Unmatched junction bases numbered 2, after V lost 1 base and J lost 0 bases. The CDR3 extends over 15 amino acids. CDR3: CAISEWRGYQETQYF. The CDR3 DNA reads TGTGCCATCAGTGAGTGGCGGGGGTACCAAGAGACCCAGTACTTC.

The sample holds a few counts of this clonotype. The gene calls are TRBV6-1 and TRBJ2-3; a weak D match, TRBD2 (7 bases). The V gene lost 5 bases and the J gene lost 2 bases, with 14 bases spanning the gap. The CDR3 runs to 15 residues. Germline CDR1 reads MNHNS; CDR2 reads SASEGT. In nucleotides, the CDR3 is TGTGCCAGCAGTACCTTTGGGGGGGCCACAGATACGCAGTATTTT. Translating it yields CASSTFGGATDTQYF.

This clonotype was counted at least ten times. The rearrangement links TRBV7-9 to TRBJ2-4; possible D gene TRBD1, 6 bases. Trimming removed 5 bases at V and 0 bases at J, with 14 bases between. The CDR3 length is 16 residues. Germline assignment: CDR1 SEHNR and CDR2 FQNEAQ (reference sequence). The CDR3 loop reads CASSDTDRLAKNIQYF. CDR3 bases: TGTGCCAGCAGCGATACCGACAGGCTAGCCAAAAACATTCAGTACTTC.

This clonotype was seen at least ten times. The V and J genes are TRBV7-8 and TRBJ1-1; no clear D gene. This CDR3 has 14 residues. Trimming took 5 bases from V and 2 from J, leaving 12 bases between them. Germline loops: CDR1 SGHVS, CDR2 FQNEAQ. The CDR3 spells CASSPMPVNTEAFF. CDR3 DNA sequence: TGTGCCAGCAGCCCCATGCCGGTAAACACTGAAGCTTTCTTT.

The chain carries TRBV29-1 and TRBJ2-1, with D maybe TRBD2 (7 bases). The CDR3 spans 15 residues. CDR1 and CDR2 from the germline V gene are SQVTM and ANQGSEA. Deletions cut 3 bases from V and 2 bases from J, with 14 bases between. This chain's CDR3 is CSVEGGALPYNEQFF. The CDR3 region has the DNA TGCAGCGTTGAGGGGGGGGCCCTTCCCTACAATGAGCAGTTCTTC.

This clonotype was found a few times. The chain uses TRBV7-6 and TRBJ2-1, with 8 positions matching TRBD2. The CDR3 has 17 amino acids. The germline gives CDR1 SGHVS, CDR2 FNYEAQ. Trimming at V came to 4 bases and at J to 5 bases, leaving 13 bases not matched to a gene. In DNA, the CDR3 is TGTGCCAGCAGCTCGGCCCGGGGGGGGGGGCCTGACAATGAGCAGTTCTTC. This translates into CASSSARGGGPDNEQFF. Full variable domain (remainder filled in from reference TRBV7-6 and TRBJ2-1): GAGVSQSPRYKVTKRGQDVALRCDPISGHVSLYWYRQALGQGPEFLTYFNYEAQQDKSGLPNDRFSAERPEGSISTLTIQRTEQRDSAMYRCASSSARGGGPDNEQFFGPGTRLTVL.

This chain joins TRBV6-8 and TRBJ1-4; weak D call: TRBD1 (5 bases). Between the trimmed V and J ends, which lost 4 bases and 6 bases, there was a span of 12 bases. Germline CDR1 is MNHGY and CDR2 is SAAAGT. The CDR3 runs to 14 residues. DNA of the CDR3: TGTGCCAGCAGTTGGGGGGGACTCGATGAAAAACTGTTTTTT. Amino acid sequence: CASSWGGLDEKLFF.

The chain combines TRBV6-1 with TRBJ2-7, with 7 bases fitting TRBD1. The V and J ends lost 5 bases and 2 bases, in that order; junction bases with no gene match: 18. Per germline, CDR1 MNHNS and CDR2 SASEGT. The CDR3 runs to 18 residues. Here the CDR3 reads CASSFDRDRLQGTYEQYF. The DNA of the CDR3 is TGTGCCAGCAGTTTCGACCGGGACAGACTACAAGGAACCTACGAGCAGTACTTC.

This clonotype has only one observation. This sequence joins TRBV11-2 and TRBJ1-1, with D hard to call. Per germline, CDR1 SGHAT and CDR2 FQNNGV. The CDR3 has 16 residues. The V gene lost 4 bases and the J gene lost 0 bases, with 15 bases spanning the gap. The CDR3 region is CASSSTGSSMNTEAFF. In DNA form, the CDR3 reads TGTGCCAGCAGCTCTACGGGCAGCTCCATGAACACTGAAGCTTTCTTT.

Note on this clonotype: A read error is likely, as this CDR3 ends without the conserved phenylalanine or tryptophan. No DNA is shown, since the ends of the CDR3 on it are uncertain; the CDR3 is the one TCRdb lists. The chain links TRBV4-1 to TRBJ1-2; TRBD1, as called in the table, went unchecked against the DNA. The germline gives CDR1 MGHRA, CDR2 YSYEKL. From its first to its last residue, the CDR3 has 13 amino acids. The CDR3 protein is CASSPLPGHRISI.

This clonotype showed up just a few times. The J gene is TRBJ2-2, the V gene TRBV19; perhaps D is TRBD1 or TRBD2 (5 bases each). CDR3 length: 16 residues. The V end lost 4 bases, the J end lost 3 bases, and 15 bases lay between the germline ends. Germline assignment: CDR1 LNHDA and CDR2 SQIVND (reference sequence). In nucleotides, the CDR3 is TGTGCCAGTAGTAGGTTGGACGGGGACCACACCGGGGAGCTGTTTTTT. It is translated as CASSRLDGDHTGELFF.

This chain uses TRBV7-9 with TRBJ1-4; D is perhaps TRBD1 (5 bases). The CDR3 is 11 residues long. Trimming stripped 4 bases from V and 12 bases from J, with 9 bases between. Germline CDR1 is SEHNR and CDR2 is FQNEAQ (reference sequence). This chain's CDR3 is CASSYRSELFF. In nucleotides, the CDR3 is TGTGCCAGCAGCTACAGGTCGGAACTGTTTTTT.

The genes are TRBV15 and TRBJ2-7; D ambiguous. Germline V gene sequence: CDR1 LNHNV, CDR2 YYDKDF (reference sequence). Trimming removed 4 bases at V and 3 bases at J, with 7 bases between. The CDR3 spans 12 residues. The CDR3 DNA reads as TGTGCCACCAGCAACAGCCTCTACGAGCAGTACGTC. Residues: CATSNSLYEQYV.

The chain joins TRBV7-9 to TRBJ1-2; D is possibly TRBD1 (6 bases). Trimming cost V 5 bases and J 6 bases, with 22 bases left between them. CDR3 length equals 16 residues. Germline V CDR1 and CDR2: SEHNR, FQNEAQ (reference sequence). The CDR3 DNA reads as TGTGCCAGCAGCCCACCTGGGGGGCTGGGACGTGATGGCTACACCTTC. This encodes CASSPPGGLGRDGYTF.

In this sample, this clonotype turned up a few times. The V call is TRBV6-5, the J call TRBJ1-2; 7 bases are a match to TRBD1. The germline CDR1 and CDR2 sequences are MNHEY and SVGAGI. The CDR3 extends over 15 amino acids. After removal of 2 bases from V and 3 bases from J, the junction contained 6 bases not matched to a gene. Here the CDR3 reads CASSYSQGVYYGYTF. The DNA for the CDR3 is TGTGCCAGCAGTTACAGTCAGGGGGTTTACTATGGCTACACCTTC.

This clonotype was counted a few times. V is TRBV27 and J is TRBJ2-6; 10 bases are a match to TRBD1. The ends lost 4 bases at V and 2 bases at J; junction bases unmatched: 8. Germline V gene lookup returns CDR1 MNHEY and CDR2 SMNVEV (reference sequence). This CDR3 is built from 18 residues. This CDR3 reads CASSYGTGEITGANVLTF. The CDR3, as DNA: TGTGCCAGCAGTTACGGGACAGGGGAGATCACTGGGGCCAACGTCCTGACTTTC.

This clonotype was seen repeatedly, ten times or more. The chain recombines TRBV6-2 or TRBV6-3 with TRBJ2-1; possibly TRBD1 or TRBD2 for D (5 bases each). The CDR3 is made up of 15 amino acids. V was trimmed by 6 bases and J by 10 bases, leaving 22 bases between them. The germline CDR1 and CDR2 sequences are MNHEY and SVGEGT. DNA of the CDR3: TGTGCCAGCAGATTCATGGGACGTCGCGCGACGGAGCAGTTCTTC. This gives the protein CASRFMGRRATEQFF.